The 16 T cell receptor beta chains in this list originate from one sample, sequenced in a study of cytomegalovirus exposure and HLA in healthy donors. The primer mix had 60 Vbeta and 13 Jbeta primers. Assay used: immunoSEQ multiplex PCR; TCRdb lists only in-frame clones, some missing. Among over 80,000 clones listed, approximately 72% were seen once. Specimen: PBMCs. The origin of the receptors is a woman in her 70s in good health and CMV-seropositive.

J is TRBJ2-7 and V is TRBV11-2; TRBD2 is a possible D gene (6 bases). Germline assignment: CDR1 SGHAT and CDR2 FQNNGV. This CDR3 region has 16 residues. Trimming left V 1 base short and J 0 bases short, with 13 bases between. The DNA of the CDR3 is TGTGCCAGCAGCTTAGTATCCGGGAGTCGCTCCTACGAGCAGTACTTC. This sequence encodes CASSLVSGSRSYEQYF. Drawing the rest from reference TRBV11-2 and TRBJ2-7, the complete variable domain is EAGVAQSPRYKIIEKRQSVAFWCNPISGHATLYWYQQILGQGPKLLIQFQNNGVVDDSQLPKDRFSAERLKGVDSTLKIQPAKLEDSAVYLCASSLVSGSRSYEQYFGPGTRLTVT.

The genes are TRBV7-8 and TRBJ2-7; 10 nucleotides align to TRBD1. In germline, CDR1 is SGHVS, CDR2 FQNEAQ. Trimming took 1 base from V and 6 from J; bases not matched to a gene: 6. The CDR3 runs to 15 residues. The CDR3 region is CASSLGETGGVEQYF. The CDR3 nucleotides read TGTGCCAGCAGCTTAGGAGAGACAGGGGGCGTCGAGCAGTACTTC.

The J gene is TRBJ1-3, the V gene TRBV19, with unresolved D. Germline CDR1 is LNHDA and CDR2 is SQIVND (reference sequence). V dropped 0 bases and J dropped 0 bases, with 6 bases sitting between them. The CDR3 runs 15 residues. The CDR3 DNA reads TGTGCCAGTAGTATAGAAAACAGCTCTGGAAACACCATATATTTT. Its protein product is CASSIENSSGNTIYF.

The chain uses TRBV7-8 and TRBJ2-5, with D maybe TRBD2 (5 bases). The CDR3 is 13 residues long. Looked up from germline, CDR1 is SGHVS and CDR2 is FQNEAQ. V shed 4 bases and J shed 5 bases, with 11 bases lying between them. In DNA, the CDR3 is TGTGCCAGCAGCTCCGGCAGAGGGGAGACCCAGTACTTC. Its translation is CASSSGRGETQYF. The complete variable domain, with remaining parts taken from reference TRBV7-8 and TRBJ2-5, reads GAGVSQSPRYKVAKRGQDVALRCDPISGHVSLFWYQQALGQGPEFLTYFQNEAQLDKSGLPSDRFFAERPEGSVSTLKIQRTQQEDSAVYLCASSSGRGETQYFGPGTRLLVL.

This chain uses TRBV27 with TRBJ2-7, with 7 positions matching TRBD1. V trimming: 5 bases; J trimming: 3 bases; junction bases outside the gene matches: 7. Germline loops: CDR1 MNHEY, CDR2 SMNVEV (reference sequence). The CDR3 length is 14 residues. The CDR3 DNA reads TGTGCCAGCAGTCCAGGCGCAGGGGGCTACGAGCAGTACTTC. Its protein is CASSPGAGGYEQYF.

The J gene is TRBJ2-2, the V gene TRBV6-4; no clear D gene. Germline CDR1 is MRHNA and CDR2 is SNTAGT. The CDR3 spans 9 residues. CDR3 in DNA: TGTGCGTACCGCGAGGAGCTGTTTTTT. Translating it yields CAYREELFF.

V gene TRBV7-9 combines with J gene TRBJ2-7; D is uncertain. This CDR3 spans 16 amino acids. V lost 6 bases to trimming and J lost 7 bases, with 25 bases between them. The germline V gene has CDR1 SEHNR and CDR2 FQNEAQ (reference sequence). CDR3 protein: CASSLPTESLPLEQYF. The CDR3 DNA follows: TGTGCCAGCAGTTTACCTACGGAGTCCCTCCCGTTGGAGCAGTACTTC.

The gene calls are TRBV5-4 and TRBJ2-7; 11 bases align to TRBD1. Germline assignment: CDR1 SGHNT and CDR2 YYREEE (reference sequence). The V segment lost 4 bases and the J segment 6 bases; nucleotides outside the gene matches: 6. The CDR3 extends over 14 amino acids. The CDR3 loop is CASSTGTGGSEQYF. The CDR3, as DNA: TGTGCCAGCAGCACCGGGACAGGGGGGAGCGAGCAGTACTTC.

This clone showed up just a few times. The chain employs TRBV27 and TRBJ1-2, with TRBD1 matching 10 bases. Looked up from germline, CDR1 is MNHEY and CDR2 is SMNVEV (reference sequence). Trimming at V came to 7 bases and at J to 2 bases, leaving 1 base not matched to a gene. The CDR3 covers 13 residues. The CDR3 here is CASTGQGNYGYTF. DNA of the CDR3: TGTGCCAGCACGGGACAGGGGAACTATGGCTACACCTTC.

The genes are TRBV5-1 and TRBJ2-3, with D possibly matching TRBD1 (6 bases). The germline CDR1 and CDR2 sequences are SGHRS and YFSETQ. The CDR3 loop spans 15 amino acids. Trimming removed 9 bases from V and 0 bases from J, with 17 bases in between. The CDR3 reads CATSDGTPSTDTQYF. As DNA, the CDR3 is TGCGCCACCTCAGACGGGACACCGAGCACAGATACGCAGTATTTT.

The chain employs TRBV4-2 and TRBJ2-3, with 9 bases identical to TRBD2. The CDR3 extends over 15 amino acids. Germline CDR1 LGHNA, CDR2 YNFKEQ. J was trimmed by 4 bases and V by 1 base; bases with no gene match: 3. The chain's CDR3 is CASSQGGGAADTQYF. The CDR3 nucleotides read TGTGCCAGCAGCCAAGGCGGGGGGGCGGCAGATACGCAGTATTTT.

Comment on this clone: Germline and junction disagree at one end, which may indicate a read error. V and J are TRBV7-9 and TRBJ2-3, with 7 bases fitting TRBD2. The CDR3 sequence is 15 residues long. Germline V lookup: CDR1 SEHNR, CDR2 FQNEAQ (reference sequence). The CDR3 reads CSSSAPGGPTDTQYF. Here the CDR3 DNA reads TGTTCCAGCAGCGCGCCGGGGGGTCCGACAGATACGCAGTATTTT.

The genes are TRBV2 and TRBJ2-4; 9 positions agree with TRBD1. The CDR3 covers 15 residues. Unmatched junction bases numbered 5, after V lost 6 bases and J lost 2 bases. Germline-derived CDR1 and CDR2 are SNHLY and FYNNEI. The CDR3 loop reads CASSPYRGPKNIQYF. CDR3 nucleotides: TGTGCCAGCAGCCCTTACAGGGGGCCCAAAAACATTCAGTACTTC.

The chain uses TRBV28 and TRBJ2-7; 8 positions match TRBD1. The CDR3 has 16 amino acids. J gave up 4 bases and V 5 bases, and 13 bases lay outside the gene matches. Germline CDR1 is MDHEN and CDR2 is SYDVKM. The CDR3: CASSAITGGGPYEQYF. In nucleotides, the CDR3 is TGTGCCAGCAGTGCAATAACAGGGGGAGGACCGTACGAGCAGTACTTC.

The chain is built from TRBV27 and TRBJ2-3; 7 positions match TRBD1. Trimming took 3 bases from V and 5 from J; bases not matched to a gene: 8. Germline CDR1 reads MNHEY; CDR2 reads SMNVEV (reference sequence). CDR3 size: 15 residues. As DNA, the CDR3 is TGTGCCAGCAGTTTGGAGACAGGGACGGTAGATACGCAGTATTTT. This gives the protein CASSLETGTVDTQYF.

The chain combines TRBV6-1 with TRBJ1-6; 8 bases line up with TRBD1. CDR3 size: 16 residues. Germline-derived CDR1 and CDR2 are MNHNS and SASEGT. Germline trimming cut 4 bases from V and 9 bases from J; bases unmatched to any gene: 11. The DNA for the CDR3 is TGTGCCAGCAGTGTCAAGGCAGGGGGCGGTGGTTCACCCCTCCACTTT. Its translation: CASSVKAGGGGSPLHF.